This T cell receptor (beta chain) is from a study of blood T cells in healthy people across ages. A sample-barcoded 5' primer and a J-beta primer mix were used in a second PCR of roughly 7 to 11 cycles. A single record per CDR3 protein comes from TCRdb applying MiXCR to the 5' RACE reads. Here the sample spans about 780,000 distinct CDR3 sequences, roughly 24% being singletons. V was pared by 5 bases and J by 5 bases, with 6 bases of the junction left unmatched. CDR3 length equals 14 residues. CDR1 is MNHEY, CDR2 SVGAGI, per germline. Turning to this clonotype: The conserved phenylalanine or tryptophan normally closing the CDR3 is absent here, so this likely arose from a read error.

These data were also filed under a second study, of T cells of mothers and their children. That work contributes: Addition of sample barcodes and 2-4 random nucleotides occurred through the M1S primer of the second PCR.

Sequencing was done on a sample of blood. This sequence originates from a boy aged 5 to 17 in good health. The chain is built from TRBV6-5 and TRBJ2-5, with 9 bases lining up with TRBD2. The CDR3 here is CASSRPGLAETQYL. Written as DNA, the CDR3 is TGTGCCAGCAGTCGCCCGGGACTAGCCGAGACCCAGTACCTC.